This TCR beta chain appears in the sequencing data of a study of tumor-infiltrating lymphocytes in primary liver carcinoma. Study observations and caveats: Tumor-adjacent and tumor-blood pairs showed less overlap than tumor region pairs. Only around 7.5-24% of top clones occurred in all five tumor regions. Tumors and blood were compared for top-250-clone fraction, and tumors had the significantly higher value (p = 0.039).

The ends were cut back, 2 bases at V and 5 bases at J, with 8 bases in the middle. Germline CDR1 is SGHRS and CDR2 is YFSETQ. The CDR3 is 13 amino acids. The tissue used was unsorted bulk material of about 19-31 mg. RNA and DNA were co-extracted from it with the AllPrep DNA/RNA mini kit. Every tumor sample held more than 85% viable tumor cells. This clonotype was picked up many times. The antigen remains undetermined. The input was 450 to 500 ng total RNA; TCR beta cDNA was made from it with a constant-region primer. A slightly modified ARM-PCR protocol with three nested multiplex PCR rounds produced these TCR beta libraries. TRBV1-TRBV30 forward and Cbeta reverse primers drove the first two roughly 10-cycle rounds. MiXCR, run by TCRdb on the multiplex PCR reads, gives a single entry per CDR3 protein. The data show about 64,000 distinct CDR3 sequences, 71% seen once.

The receptor was derived from a man aged 35 to 55 with primary liver carcinoma and hepatitis B virus infection. The V gene is TRBV5-1, the J gene TRBJ2-1; D is undetermined. Material: liver tumor tissue from sampling region 4. The subset is: tumor region T4, right-lateral pole. The DNA for the CDR3 is TGCGCCAGCAGCTTAGGTGGGGACAATGAGCAGTTCTTC. Translated: CASSLGGDNEQFF.